This TCR beta chain stems from a study of blood T cells in healthy people across ages (dated by TCRdb to the mid-2010s). Regarding the study in general: In model experiments, template switching captured roughly one uniquely barcoded TCR beta cDNA molecule for every two T cells. Using deep sequencing normalized with unique cDNA molecular identifiers, the study measured how TCR beta repertoire diversity changes with age. Donors were grouped into four age groups: young (average approximately 15 years), middle-aged (39), aged (around 60) and long-lived (approximately 81). Two additional independent replicas of 1 million unique cDNA reads from the same blood draw were analyzed for two donors (one aged 18 to 30 and one aged 80 or older). Overall results and qualifications from the work: The CMV infection status of donors was not known, potentially confounding age-related changes in expanded clonotypes. Observed TCR beta diversity per million T cells fell roughly linearly with age, and a significant reduction was already apparent by age around 44. Compared with the aged group, the long-lived group had more naive CD4+ T cells, fewer expanded clones and increased TCR diversity, a pattern suggesting age selection. There was a strong correlation between observed TCR beta diversity and the percentage of naive T cells measured by flow cytometry. Bulk unsorted PBMC profiling prevented conclusive comparison of naive and antigen-experienced compartments. Total diversity estimates from one million sequenced T cells were considered lower bounds and underestimates.

The approximately 39 donors, aged 6 to 90 years, were systemically healthy Caucasian individuals from Russia. Approximately 10 milliliters of peripheral blood were collected from each donor into EDTA-treated Vacutainer tubes. Ficoll-Paque density-gradient centrifugation was used to isolate PBMCs, with at least 6 million obtained per sample. Total RNA, at least 6 micrograms per sample, was extracted from PBMCs with Trizol reagent. For every donor, flow cytometry on a PBMC aliquot measured the percentage of naive CD45RAhigh/CD27high T cells. The receptor library was made with 5' RACE. The instrument given in TCRdb is Illumina HiSeq 2500. A second 7 to 11 cycle PCR used a sample-barcoded 5' primer and a J-beta primer mix. A template-switch 5' adaptor carrying 12 random nucleotides introduced a unique molecular identifier onto each TCR beta cDNA molecule. Each sample yielded at least 2.5 million CDR3-containing paired-end reads. All of the RNA was converted into first-strand cDNA using the Mint cDNA synthesis kit, with a TRBC-specific oligonucleotide serving as the primer. All cDNA was treated with uracil-DNA glycosylase and then went through a first 18-cycle PCR with the universal primers M1SS and BC2_uni_R. Regarding the original processing steps: For normalization, 1 million high-quality reads, each with a distinct molecular identifier, were randomly selected from each sample. Instead of being binned into consensus sequences, reads with shared molecular identifiers were discarded. CDR3 identification, clonotype clustering and error correction used MiTCR with a Q25 quality threshold and the strictest error-elimination algorithm. A nonparametric unseen species model using Euler transformation provided a lower-bound estimate of total TCR beta diversity. The public sequencing data were trimmed at Q25 with fastp and processed into clonotypes with MiXCR by TCRdb, which kept only in-frame beta chains. Every entry covers one CDR3 protein and lists the most common genes and DNA from its rows. For this entry, the V and J calls and clone size follow TCRdb and not the study's own pipeline. The sample data list approximately 960,000 distinct CDR3 sequences, and about 28% of these were observed just once. Roughly 10% of the sample rests with the top ten.

A few counts support this clonotype. The target of this receptor is not known. No base quality values were provided; no much bigger clone lies one nucleotide off. Counted from cysteine to phenylalanine, this CDR3 has 17 amino acids. Of all the DNA, just the CDR3 is kept, 51 bases in frame from base 1. Looking up the germline V gene yields CDR1 SGHTA and CDR2 FQGNSA. V loses 5 bases of germline sequence and J loses 0 bases, and the interval between the two ends is 19 bases. The same sample was also studied in work on T cells of mothers and their children. The second source states: The donors were nine systemically healthy Caucasian individuals, made up of three mothers and their six children. cDNA synthesis consumed the entire amount of extracted RNA, loaded at around 1.5 ug RNA in each 15 ul reaction. In the second PCR, the M1S primer introduced both the sample barcodes and 2-4 random nucleotides. Over 8.5 million TCR beta CDR3 reads were obtained for each mother, and about 3 million reads were obtained for each child. Thymic selection shapes the output of TCR recombination in a similar way in related and unrelated pairs, and inherited differences have a minor effect. Normalized repertoire overlap was always slightly but never significantly higher in related than unrelated mother-child pairs. No persistent microchimeric T cell clones were found, with a detection sensitivity of 80 to 100 clones per million clonotypes. In the study, deep NGS was used to compare the TCR beta repertoires of mothers and children, and features distinguishing related mother-child pairs from unrelated individuals were sought. Mothers averaged about 40 +/- 4 years of age and children averaged about 10 +/- 4 years. After adapters were ligated using NEBNext reagents, the libraries underwent 100+100 nt paired-end sequencing on an Illumina HiSeq 2000. To avoid cross-contamination, the mother libraries and the child libraries were prepared a month apart and sequenced in separate runs. For each donor, somewhere between 500,000 and 2,000,000 distinct TCR beta clonotypes were identified. Naive TCR beta clonotypes were estimated from low-frequency clonotypes matched to each donor's FACS-determined naive share, without sorting.

The sample was blood. The clonotype comes from a woman in her thirties or forties in good health. The chain was built from TRBV7-2 and TRBJ1-2; no D segment can be confidently identified. Here the CDR3 is given as CASSPEQIVGSNYGYTF. The nucleotide sequence reads TGTGCCAGCAGCCCAGAGCAGATCGTGGGGTCTAACTATGGCTACACCTTC.